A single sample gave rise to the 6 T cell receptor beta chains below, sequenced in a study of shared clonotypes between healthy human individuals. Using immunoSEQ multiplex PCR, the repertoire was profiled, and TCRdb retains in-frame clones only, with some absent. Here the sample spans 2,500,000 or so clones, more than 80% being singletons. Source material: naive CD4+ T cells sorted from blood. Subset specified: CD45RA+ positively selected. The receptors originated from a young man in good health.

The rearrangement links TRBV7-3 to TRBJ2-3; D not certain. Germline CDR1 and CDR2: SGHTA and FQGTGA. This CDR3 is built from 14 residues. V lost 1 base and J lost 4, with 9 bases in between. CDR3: CASSLNGVPDTQYF. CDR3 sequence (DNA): TGTGCCAGCAGCTTAAATGGCGTCCCAGATACGCAGTATTTT.

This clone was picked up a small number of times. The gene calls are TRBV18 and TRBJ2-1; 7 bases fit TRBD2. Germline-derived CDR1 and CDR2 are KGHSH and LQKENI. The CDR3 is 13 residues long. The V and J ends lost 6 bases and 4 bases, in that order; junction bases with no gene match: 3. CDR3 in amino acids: CASSPGGYNEQFF. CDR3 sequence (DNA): TGTGCCAGCTCGCCCGGGGGGTACAATGAGCAGTTCTTC. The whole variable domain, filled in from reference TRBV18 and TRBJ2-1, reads NAGVMQNPRHLVRRRGQEARLRCSPMKGHSHVYWYRQLPEEGLKFMVYLQKENIIDESGMPKERFSAEFPKEGPSILRIQQVVRGDSAAYFCASSPGGYNEQFFGPGTRLTVL.

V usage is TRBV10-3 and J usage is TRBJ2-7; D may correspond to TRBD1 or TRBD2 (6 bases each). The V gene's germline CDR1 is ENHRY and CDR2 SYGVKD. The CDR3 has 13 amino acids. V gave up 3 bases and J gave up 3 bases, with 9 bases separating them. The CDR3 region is CAISDGGGYEQYF. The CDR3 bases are TGTGCCATCAGTGATGGAGGGGGCTACGAGCAGTACTTC.

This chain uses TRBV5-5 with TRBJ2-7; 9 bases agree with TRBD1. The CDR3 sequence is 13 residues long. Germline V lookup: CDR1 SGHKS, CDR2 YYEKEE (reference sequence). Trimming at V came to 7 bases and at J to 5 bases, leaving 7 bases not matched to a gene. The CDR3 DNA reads TGTGCCAGCGGGCGGACAGGGGTCAACGAGCAGTACTTC. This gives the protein CASGRTGVNEQYF.

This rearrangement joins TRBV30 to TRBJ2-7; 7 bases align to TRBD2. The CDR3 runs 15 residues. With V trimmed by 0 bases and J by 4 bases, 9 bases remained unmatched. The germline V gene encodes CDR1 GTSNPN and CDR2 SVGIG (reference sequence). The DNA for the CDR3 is TGTGCCTGGAGTGTACCTACTAGCGCGAGGTACGAGCAGTACTTC. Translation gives CAWSVPTSARYEQYF.

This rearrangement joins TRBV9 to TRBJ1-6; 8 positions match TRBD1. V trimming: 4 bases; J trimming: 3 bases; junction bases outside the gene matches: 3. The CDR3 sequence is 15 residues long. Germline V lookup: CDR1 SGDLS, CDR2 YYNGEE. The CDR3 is CASSPGTGYNSPLHF. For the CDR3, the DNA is TGTGCCAGCAGCCCCGGGACAGGCTATAATTCACCCCTCCACTTT.